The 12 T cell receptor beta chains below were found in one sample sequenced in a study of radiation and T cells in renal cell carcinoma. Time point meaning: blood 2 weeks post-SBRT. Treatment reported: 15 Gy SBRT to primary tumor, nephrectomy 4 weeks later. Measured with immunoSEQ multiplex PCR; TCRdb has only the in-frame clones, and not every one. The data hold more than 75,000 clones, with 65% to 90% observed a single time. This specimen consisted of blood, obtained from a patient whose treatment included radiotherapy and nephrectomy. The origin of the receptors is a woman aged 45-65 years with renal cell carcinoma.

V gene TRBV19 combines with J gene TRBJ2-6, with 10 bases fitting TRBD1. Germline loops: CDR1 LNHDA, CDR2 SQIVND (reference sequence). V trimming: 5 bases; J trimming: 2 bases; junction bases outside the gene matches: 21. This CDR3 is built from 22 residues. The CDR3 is CASSGWYLSASGTGAGANVLTF. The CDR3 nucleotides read TGTGCCAGTAGTGGATGGTACTTAAGTGCCTCCGGGACAGGGGCTGGGGCCAACGTCCTGACTTTC.

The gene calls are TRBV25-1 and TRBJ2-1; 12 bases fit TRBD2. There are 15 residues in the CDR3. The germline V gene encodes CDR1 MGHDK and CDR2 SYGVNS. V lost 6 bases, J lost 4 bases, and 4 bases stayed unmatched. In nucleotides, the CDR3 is TGTGCCAGCAGCCCCGGGACTAGCGGGTACAATGAGCAGTTCTTC. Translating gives CASSPGTSGYNEQFF.

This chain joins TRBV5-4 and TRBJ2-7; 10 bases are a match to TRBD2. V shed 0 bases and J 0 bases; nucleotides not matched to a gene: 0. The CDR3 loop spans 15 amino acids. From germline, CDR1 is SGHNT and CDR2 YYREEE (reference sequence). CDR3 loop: CASSLGLAGSYEQYF. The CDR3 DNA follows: TGTGCCAGCAGCTTGGGACTAGCGGGCTCCTACGAGCAGTACTTC.

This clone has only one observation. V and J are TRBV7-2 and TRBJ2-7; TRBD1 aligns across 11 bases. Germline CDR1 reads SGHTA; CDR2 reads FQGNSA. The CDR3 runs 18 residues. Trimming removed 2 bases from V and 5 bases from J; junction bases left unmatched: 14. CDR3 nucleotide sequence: TGTGCCAGCAGCTTACGGGGTCGGGACAGGGGGACAGGGAACGAGCAGTACTTC. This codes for CASSLRGRDRGTGNEQYF.

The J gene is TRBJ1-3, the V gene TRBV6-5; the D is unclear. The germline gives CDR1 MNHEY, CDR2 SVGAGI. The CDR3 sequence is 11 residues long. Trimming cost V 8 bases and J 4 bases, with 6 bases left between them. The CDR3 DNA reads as TGTGCCAGCCGGACGGGAAACACCATATATTTT. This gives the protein CASRTGNTIYF.

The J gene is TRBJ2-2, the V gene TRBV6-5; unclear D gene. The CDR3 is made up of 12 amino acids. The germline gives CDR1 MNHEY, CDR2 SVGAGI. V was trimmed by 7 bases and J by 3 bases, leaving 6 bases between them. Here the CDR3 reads CASTGDTGELFF. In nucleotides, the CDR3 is TGTGCCAGCACAGGAGACACCGGGGAGCTGTTTTTT.

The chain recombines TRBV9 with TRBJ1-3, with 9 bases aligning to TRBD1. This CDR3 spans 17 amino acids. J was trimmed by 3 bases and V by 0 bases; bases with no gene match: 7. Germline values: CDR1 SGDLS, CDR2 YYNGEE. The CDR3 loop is CASSVDLPTGGGNTIYF. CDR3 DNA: TGTGCCAGCAGCGTAGACCTCCCGACAGGGGGTGGAAACACCATATATTTT. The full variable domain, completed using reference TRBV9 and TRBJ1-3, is DSGVTQTPKHLITATGQRVTLRCSPRSGDLSVYWYQQSLDQGLQFLIQYYNGEERAKGNILERFSAQQFPDLHSELNLSSLELGDSALYFCASSVDLPTGGGNTIYFGEGSWLTVV.

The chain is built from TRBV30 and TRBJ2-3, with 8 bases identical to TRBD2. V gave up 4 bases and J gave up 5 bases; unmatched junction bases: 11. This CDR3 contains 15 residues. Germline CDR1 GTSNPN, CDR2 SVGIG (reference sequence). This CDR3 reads CAWTPGLGIRDTQYF. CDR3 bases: TGTGCCTGGACCCCGGGACTAGGTATCAGAGATACGCAGTATTTT.

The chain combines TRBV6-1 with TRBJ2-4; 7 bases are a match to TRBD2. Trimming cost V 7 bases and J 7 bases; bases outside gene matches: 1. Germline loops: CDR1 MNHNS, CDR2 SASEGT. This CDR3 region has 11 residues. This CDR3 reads CASTRGNIQYF. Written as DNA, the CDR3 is TGTGCCAGCACGCGGGGGAACATTCAGTACTTC.

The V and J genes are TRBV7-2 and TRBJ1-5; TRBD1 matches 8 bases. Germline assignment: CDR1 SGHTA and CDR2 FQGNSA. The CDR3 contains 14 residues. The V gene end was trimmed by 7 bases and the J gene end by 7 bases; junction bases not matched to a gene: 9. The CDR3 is CASTKGTGEQPQHF. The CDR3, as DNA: TGTGCCAGCACCAAGGGGACAGGCGAACAGCCCCAGCATTTT.

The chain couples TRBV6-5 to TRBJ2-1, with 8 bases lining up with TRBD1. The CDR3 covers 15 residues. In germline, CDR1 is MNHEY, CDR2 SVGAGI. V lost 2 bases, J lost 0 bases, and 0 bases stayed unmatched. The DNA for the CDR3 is TGTGCCAGCAGTTACGACAGGGGCTCCTACAATGAGCAGTTCTTC. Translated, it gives CASSYDRGSYNEQFF.

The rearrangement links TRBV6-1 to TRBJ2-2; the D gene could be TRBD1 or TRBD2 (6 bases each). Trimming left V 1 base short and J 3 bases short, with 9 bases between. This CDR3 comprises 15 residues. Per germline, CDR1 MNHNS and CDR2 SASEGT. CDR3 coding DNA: TGTGCCAGCAGTGAAGGGGGGGCGGACACCGGGGAGCTGTTTTTT. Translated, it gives CASSEGGADTGELFF.